Here is one T cell receptor (beta chain) with its context. The antigen remains unidentified. TCRdb re-called the 5' RACE reads with MiXCR, one entry per CDR3 protein. Of 340,000 or so distinct CDR3 sequences listed, 10% to 15% were seen once; the top ten hold about 22%. The data were obtained in a study of T-cell memory formation after mild COVID-19. Study-wide results and limits: CD4+ bias marked clones expanding day 15 to 37, unlike balanced contracting clones. There were some responding clones in pre-infection memory, which suggested that cross-reactive memory had joined.

The sequence was obtained from a man aged 18 to 30 who had mild COVID-19 (a few samples of this study predate the infection). Cell type and time point are not known. The material sequenced was PBMCs or a T cell subset sorted from them (not recorded which).

Written as DNA, the CDR3 is TGTGCCATCACCGCGGGGGACTCACATGGCTACACCTTC. Protein product: CAITAGDSHGYTF. The J gene is TRBJ1-2, the V gene TRBV10-3; tentatively, D is TRBD1 (5 bases). The CDR3 consists of 13 residues. Trimming left V 7 bases short and J 6 bases short, with 15 bases between. CDR1 is ENHRY and CDR2 is SYGVKD in the germline V gene.